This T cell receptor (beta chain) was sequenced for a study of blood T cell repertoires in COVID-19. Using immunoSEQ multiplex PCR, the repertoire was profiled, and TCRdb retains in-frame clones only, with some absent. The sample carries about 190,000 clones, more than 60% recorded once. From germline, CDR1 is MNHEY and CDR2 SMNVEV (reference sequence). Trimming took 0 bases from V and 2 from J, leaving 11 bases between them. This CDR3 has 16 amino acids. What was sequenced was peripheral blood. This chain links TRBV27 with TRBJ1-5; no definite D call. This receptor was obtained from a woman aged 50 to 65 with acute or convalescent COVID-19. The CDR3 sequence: CASSLSWGVGNQPQHF. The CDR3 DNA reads TGTGCCAGCAGTTTATCGTGGGGAGTCGGCAATCAGCCCCAGCATTTT.